The 19 T cell receptor beta chains below were found in one sample sequenced in a study of molecular identifiers for immune sequencing clone quantification (dated by TCRdb to the late 2010s). Receptors were amplified or captured by PCR. These reads were obtained on a NextSeq 500. Starting from the raw public reads, TCRdb applied fastp trimming at Q25, assembled clones with MiXCR and retained in-frame beta chains. Entries are consolidated by CDR3 protein sequence, retaining the most common genes and DNA. For this sample there are about half a million distinct CDR3 sequences; about a quarter appear just once. The ten top clones hold about 0.75% of the sample. The sample consisted of naive CD8+ T cells from blood, with Jurkat cell RNA spiked in. Interpreted using the paper, the cell subset or site label stands for: FACS-sorted CD8+CD4-CCR7+CD45RA+ naive T cells. These TCRs come from a human donor in good health. Some libraries in this study had Jurkat cell RNA spiked in.

The chain couples TRBV20-1 to TRBJ2-1; D remains ambiguous. This CDR3 is built from 14 residues. Trimming left V 0 bases short and J 4 bases short, with 10 bases between. Germline values: CDR1 DFQATT, CDR2 SNEGSKA (reference sequence). The CDR3 reads CSARDQWPYNEQFF. The DNA for the CDR3 is TGCAGTGCTAGAGATCAGTGGCCTTACAATGAGCAGTTCTTC.

This clonotype was observed a handful of times. The rearrangement joins TRBV27 to TRBJ2-7; D not certain. V was cut by 6 bases and J by 1 base, with 19 bases left in between. The CDR3 consists of 16 residues. Germline lookup yields CDR1 MNHEY and CDR2 SMNVEV (reference sequence). CDR3 bases: TGTGCCAGCAGCCCGCTAGGAGTTTTAGGATCCTACGAGCAGTACTTC. Translated, it gives CASSPLGVLGSYEQYF.

Points on this clonotype: The junction differs from germline at one of its ends, possibly a read error. The chain carries TRBV6-2 or TRBV6-3 and TRBJ2-5; 11 bases line up with TRBD1. The CDR3 runs 15 residues. Germline-derived CDR1 and CDR2 are MNHEY and SVGEGT. The chain's CDR3 is CANSYRDRGGETPYF. The CDR3 nucleotides read TGTGCCAACAGTTACCGGGACAGGGGGGGAGAGACCCCGTACTTC.

This clonotype was seen only a few times. V usage is TRBV2 and J usage is TRBJ1-2; TRBD1 is a possible D gene (6 bases). The V end was cut by 8 bases, the J end by 6 bases, with 19 bases between. CDR1 is SNHLY, CDR2 FYNNEI, per germline. The CDR3 contains 14 residues. The CDR3 loop is CASFDQGYVHGYTF. The DNA for the CDR3 is TGTGCCAGCTTTGATCAGGGGTACGTCCATGGCTACACCTTC.

This clonotype was picked up a small number of times. The chain couples TRBV5-6 to TRBJ2-1, with 8 positions matching TRBD2. This CDR3 is 19 amino acids long. With V trimmed by 0 bases and J by 2 bases, 13 bases remained unmatched. Germline CDR1 is SGHDT and CDR2 is YYEEEE. The CDR3 region has the DNA TGTGCCAGCAGCTTGGCCCTTACGGGACTAGGAAGGCCCTACAATGAGCAGTTCTTC. Translated: CASSLALTGLGRPYNEQFF. Combining the CDR3 with reference TRBV5-6 and TRBJ2-1 gives the whole variable domain DAGVTQSPTHLIKTRGQQVTLRCSPKSGHDTVSWYQQALGQGPQFIFQYYEEEERQRGNFPDRFSGHQFPNYSSELNVNALLLGDSALYLCASSLALTGLGRPYNEQFFGPGTRLTVL.

About this clonotype itself: This may stem from a read error, because a much larger clone lies one nucleotide away. This chain connects TRBV9 to TRBJ2-3; D not certain. The CDR3 contains 13 residues. Germline V CDR1 and CDR2: SGDLS, YYNGEE. V was pared by 4 bases and J by 3 bases, with 9 bases between. CDR3 DNA: TGTGCCAGCAGCACCTTGCATACAGATACGCAGTATTTT. Amino acids: CASSTLHTDTQYF.

This clonotype has a handful of counts. The chain's CDR3 is CASSLEGWGNEKLFF. CDR3 bases: TGTGCCAGCAGTTTAGAGGGTTGGGGTAATGAAAAACTGTTTTTT. The gene calls are TRBV27 and TRBJ1-4; D is undetermined. This CDR3 has 15 amino acids. Germline assignment: CDR1 MNHEY and CDR2 SMNVEV (reference sequence). With 2 bases removed from V and 4 bases from J, the gap between germline ends came to 11 bases.

This clonotype appeared a few times. The chain links TRBV4-1 to TRBJ1-6; D unresolved. Germline loops: CDR1 MGHRA, CDR2 YSYEKL. The CDR3 spans 15 residues. V lost 1 base and J lost 9, with 13 bases in between. The CDR3 DNA is TGCGCCAGCAGCCAAGGGGTTTTTCGCGGTTCACCCCTCCACTTT. Translated, it gives CASSQGVFRGSPLHF.

With respect to this clonotype: A much bigger clone sits one base away, suggesting this may be a read error. The J gene is TRBJ2-1, the V gene TRBV6-5; TRBD2 aligns across 9 bases. Germline CDR1 and CDR2: MNHEY and SVGAGI. The CDR3 is 15 amino acids. CDR3 nucleotides: TGTACCAGCAGTTACTCGGGCGGGGGGGCGGATGAGCAGTTCTTC. This translates into CTSSYSGGGADEQFF.

At least ten counts were recorded for this clonotype. This chain joins TRBV5-4 and TRBJ2-3; perhaps D is TRBD1 or TRBD2 (6 bases each). CDR1 SGHNT and CDR2 YYREEE come from the germline V gene (reference sequence). Trimming took off 0 bases at V and 3 bases at J, with 11 bases between the two ends. This CDR3 has 15 amino acids. CDR3 in amino acids: CASSLVGGQTDTQYF. The CDR3 DNA reads as TGTGCCAGCAGCTTGGTCGGGGGCCAAACAGATACGCAGTATTTT.

In its sample, this clonotype was seen once. This rearrangement joins TRBV18 to TRBJ2-2, with D perhaps TRBD2 (6 bases). Deletions cut 0 bases from V and 2 bases from J, with 10 bases between. The CDR3 extends over 16 amino acids. Germline V lookup: CDR1 KGHSH, CDR2 LQKENI. The CDR3 bases are TGTGCCAGCTCACCACCGGGACTGGCTAACACCGGGGAGCTGTTTTTT. It codes for CASSPPGLANTGELFF.

This clonotype was counted only a few times. The rearrangement joins TRBV19 to TRBJ1-1, with unresolved D. V was trimmed by 3 bases and J by 0 bases, leaving 11 bases between them. The CDR3 spans 15 residues. Germline CDR1 reads LNHDA; CDR2 reads SQIVND (reference sequence). The CDR3 loop is CASSMAFGMNTEAFF. CDR3 in DNA: TGTGCCAGTAGTATGGCGTTTGGAATGAACACTGAAGCTTTCTTT.

At least ten counts were recorded for this clonotype. The gene calls are TRBV6-2 or TRBV6-3 and TRBJ2-7; TRBD2 aligns across 10 bases. The CDR3 consists of 15 residues. Germline V gene sequence: CDR1 MNHEY, CDR2 SVGEGT. V was pared by 4 bases and J by 2 bases, with 5 bases of the junction left unmatched. CDR3 bases: TGTGCCAGCAGTTCCTGGACTAGCGGAGCCTACGAGCAGTACTTC. This sequence encodes CASSSWTSGAYEQYF.

In regard to this clonotype: This may arise from a read error, as a much more abundant clone is one base away. The chain recombines TRBV6-5 with TRBJ2-7; 7 nucleotides align to TRBD2. Germline V lookup: CDR1 MNHEY, CDR2 SVGAGI. J was trimmed by 3 bases and V by 5 bases; bases with no gene match: 7. The CDR3 runs 14 residues. CDR3 amino acids: CASSTGRGDYEQYF. For the CDR3, the DNA is TGTGCCAGCAGTACGGGACGGGGGGACTACGAGCAGTACTTC.

This clonotype appeared a few times. This rearrangement joins TRBV7-6 to TRBJ1-1; no clear D gene. Per germline, CDR1 SGHVS and CDR2 FNYEAQ. V was clipped by 0 bases and J by 4 bases, with 9 bases between them. The CDR3 spans 14 residues. The CDR3 protein is CASSLAAPATEAFF. The CDR3 DNA reads TGTGCCAGCAGCTTAGCCGCACCTGCCACTGAAGCTTTCTTT.

The V call is TRBV20-1, the J call TRBJ2-1; the D gene is possibly TRBD2 (7 bases). V lost 6 bases and J 2 bases, leaving 14 bases between the germline ends. This CDR3 spans 14 amino acids. Germline V gene sequence: CDR1 DFQATT, CDR2 SNEGSKA (reference sequence). CDR3 bases: TGCAGTGCCGTCTGGCGGGGGCCCTACAATGAGCAGTTCTTC. Its protein is CSAVWRGPYNEQFF.

CDR3 region: CASKPPGETLGSLHF. The CDR3, as DNA: TGTGCCAGCAAACCCCCGGGAGAGACACTGGGATCCCTCCACTTT. The V and J genes are TRBV27 and TRBJ1-6; D gene unclear. The germline V and J ends were trimmed by 7 bases and 14 bases, with 24 bases remaining between them. Germline V gene data show CDR1 as MNHEY and CDR2 as SMNVEV (reference sequence). CDR3 size: 15 residues.

Turning to this clonotype: The conserved phenylalanine or tryptophan normally closing the CDR3 is absent here, so this likely arose from a read error. The J gene is TRBJ2-3, the V gene TRBV24-1; no clear D. CDR3 length: 16 residues. Germline lookup yields CDR1 KGHDR and CDR2 SFDVKD. Between the trimmed V and J ends, which lost 4 bases and 0 bases, there was a span of 13 bases. This CDR3 reads CATSEDSLGSTDTQYS. CDR3 DNA: TGTGCCACCAGTGAAGACTCCCTAGGAAGCACAGATACGCAGTATTCT.

This clonotype has a single count. This may stem from a read error, because a much larger clone lies one nucleotide away. This chain uses TRBV4-3 with TRBJ2-3, with D perhaps TRBD1 (5 bases). Germline V CDR1 and CDR2: LGHNA, YSLEER. V was pared by 0 bases and J by 4 bases, with 14 bases between. The CDR3 sequence is 16 residues long. CDR3 coding DNA: TGCGCCAGCAGCCAAGATCTCCCACAGGCCCCAGATACGCAGTATTTT. It encodes CASSQDLPQAPDTQYF.